A selection of T cell receptor beta chains follows, all from one sample in a study of blood T cell repertoires in COVID-19. TCRdb's table, derived via immunoSEQ multiplex PCR, lists solely in-frame clones and lacks some. The data contain roughly 250,000 clones, 75% to 90% of them singletons. Input material: peripheral blood. The receptor set was obtained from a man under 40 with acute or convalescent COVID-19. CDR3s include the opening cysteine and the closing phenylalanine or tryptophan. Each record gives: J gene, V gene, clone size, D gene, CDR3 protein, CDR3 DNA. The D gene is left open where the match is weak. Clone size appears in some rows only: once, few, many, or a class for an expanded clone.

j_gene: TRBJ2-7
v_gene: TRBV4-1
abundance: NA
d_gene: NA
CDR3aa: CASSQESGYEQYF
CDR3nt: TGCGCCAGCAGCCAAGAATCAGGGTACGAGCAGTACTTC

j_gene: TRBJ1-5
v_gene: TRBV7-9
abundance: NA
d_gene: TRBD1
CDR3aa: CASSPPGTENEPQHF
CDR3nt: TGTGCCAGCAGCCCACCCGGGACAGAGAATGAGCCCCAGCATTTT

j_gene: TRBJ1-5
v_gene: TRBV19
abundance: NA
d_gene: NA
CDR3aa: CASSISKGGNQPQHF
CDR3nt: TGTGCCAGTAGTATTTCAAAAGGGGGCAATCAGCCCCAGCATTTT

j_gene: TRBJ1-2
v_gene: TRBV11-2
abundance: NA
d_gene: NA
CDR3aa: CASTTAQNNYGYTF
CDR3nt: TGTGCCAGCACCACCGCACAGAATAACTATGGCTACACCTTC

j_gene: TRBJ2-1
v_gene: TRBV5-1
abundance: NA
d_gene: TRBD1
CDR3aa: CASSYITGTEEFF
CDR3nt: TGCGCCAGCAGCTACATAACCGGGACAGAGGAGTTCTTC

j_gene: TRBJ1-5
v_gene: TRBV2
abundance: NA
d_gene: TRBD1
CDR3aa: CASTQDRAIPYSNQPQHF
CDR3nt: TGTGCCAGCACCCAAGACAGGGCAATTCCGTATAGCAATCAGCCCCAGCATTTT

j_gene: TRBJ1-3
v_gene: TRBV30
abundance: NA
d_gene: NA
CDR3aa: CAWRADSGNTIYF
CDR3nt: TGTGCCTGGAGGGCGGACTCTGGAAACACCATATATTTT

j_gene: TRBJ1-2
v_gene: TRBV28
abundance: NA
d_gene: NA
CDR3aa: CASTSEVVKGYTF
CDR3nt: TGTGCCAGCACCTCAGAGGTGGTAAAAGGCTACACCTTC

j_gene: TRBJ2-3
v_gene: TRBV11-3
abundance: NA
d_gene: NA
CDR3aa: CASAAGPDTQYF
CDR3nt: TGTGCCAGCGCCGCGGGCCCAGATACGCAGTATTTT

j_gene: TRBJ1-2
v_gene: TRBV6-5
abundance: NA
d_gene: TRBD1
CDR3aa: CASSPYPGTGNGYTF
CDR3nt: TGTGCCAGCAGTCCTTATCCAGGGACAGGGAATGGCTACACCTTC

j_gene: TRBJ2-3
v_gene: TRBV13
abundance: NA
d_gene: TRBD2
CDR3aa: CASSLGLAGADTQYF
CDR3nt: TGTGCCAGCAGCTTAGGACTAGCGGGGGCAGATACGCAGTATTTT

j_gene: TRBJ2-5
v_gene: TRBV18
abundance: NA
d_gene: NA
CDR3aa: CASSPTAGETQYF
CDR3nt: TGTGCCAGCTCACCAACTGCAGGAGAGACCCAGTACTTC

j_gene: TRBJ1-2
v_gene: TRBV14
abundance: once
d_gene: TRBD1
CDR3aa: CASSQTGTGVLYGYTF
CDR3nt: TGTGCCAGCAGCCAGACTGGGACAGGGGTCCTCTATGGCTACACCTTC

j_gene: TRBJ2-3
v_gene: TRBV19
abundance: NA
d_gene: TRBD2
CDR3aa: CASSIPGGYTDTQYF
CDR3nt: TGTGCCAGTAGTATTCCGGGGGGTTACACAGATACGCAGTATTTT

j_gene: TRBJ2-6
v_gene: TRBV4-1
abundance: once
d_gene: NA
CDR3aa: CASSQPVALYSGANVLTF
CDR3nt: TGCGCCAGCAGCCAGCCCGTGGCCCTGTACTCTGGGGCCAACGTCCTGACTTTC

j_gene: TRBJ2-7
v_gene: TRBV7-9
abundance: NA
d_gene: NA
CDR3aa: CASSLGATAYEQYF
CDR3nt: TGTGCCAGCAGCTTAGGGGCGACAGCTTACGAGCAGTACTTC

j_gene: TRBJ2-1
v_gene: TRBV4-1
abundance: NA
d_gene: TRBD2
CDR3aa: CASSQRGRATYNEQFF
CDR3nt: TGCGCCAGCAGCCAACGGGGGAGGGCCACCTACAATGAGCAGTTCTTC

j_gene: TRBJ2-3
v_gene: TRBV30
abundance: few
d_gene: TRBD2
CDR3aa: CAWTPGSGRADTQYF
CDR3nt: TGTGCCTGGACTCCCGGGAGCGGGAGGGCAGATACGCAGTATTTT

j_gene: TRBJ1-2
v_gene: TRBV12-3/TRBV12-4
abundance: NA
d_gene: NA
CDR3aa: CASHMAGNYGYTF
CDR3nt: TGTGCCAGCCACATGGCAGGGAACTATGGCTACACCTTC

j_gene: TRBJ2-1
v_gene: TRBV5-8
abundance: NA
d_gene: NA
CDR3aa: CASSLAQGSEQFF
CDR3nt: TGTGCCAGCAGCTTGGCCCAGGGCAGTGAGCAGTTCTTC

j_gene: TRBJ1-6
v_gene: TRBV30
abundance: NA
d_gene: NA
CDR3aa: CAWSAWGSPLHF
CDR3nt: TGTGCCTGGAGTGCATGGGGCTCACCCCTCCACTTT

j_gene: TRBJ2-1
v_gene: TRBV6-5
abundance: NA
d_gene: NA
CDR3aa: CASKLTSSSYNEQFF
CDR3nt: TGTGCCAGCAAACTCACGTCGAGCTCCTACAATGAGCAGTTCTTC

j_gene: TRBJ1-6
v_gene: TRBV5-5
abundance: few
d_gene: TRBD1
CDR3aa: CASSLPGTGDHF
CDR3nt: TGTGCCAGCAGCTTGCCCGGGACAGGAGACCACTTT

j_gene: TRBJ1-2
v_gene: TRBV5-5
abundance: NA
d_gene: NA
CDR3aa: CASSLTPVGGISGYTF
CDR3nt: TGTGCCAGCAGTCTCACGCCGGTGGGGGGAATATCGGGCTACACCTTC

j_gene: TRBJ1-3
v_gene: TRBV9
abundance: NA
d_gene: NA
CDR3aa: CASSVATGITGGNTIYF
CDR3nt: TGTGCCAGCAGCGTAGCAACAGGGATCACGGGTGGAAACACCATATATTTT

j_gene: TRBJ1-2
v_gene: TRBV4-1
abundance: NA
d_gene: NA
CDR3aa: CASSHPQGGGYGYTF
CDR3nt: TGCGCCAGCAGCCACCCGCAGGGCGGGGGGTATGGCTACACCTTC

j_gene: TRBJ1-2
v_gene: TRBV13
abundance: NA
d_gene: TRBD1
CDR3aa: CASSSETGGSGDYGYTF
CDR3nt: TGTGCCAGCAGCTCCGAAACAGGGGGCAGTGGGGACTATGGCTACACCTTC

j_gene: TRBJ1-4
v_gene: TRBV2
abundance: NA
d_gene: TRBD1
CDR3aa: CASSLDRVSNEKLFF
CDR3nt: TGTGCCAGCAGTCTCGACAGGGTGTCTAATGAAAAACTGTTTTTT

j_gene: TRBJ1-6
v_gene: TRBV6-4
abundance: NA
d_gene: NA
CDR3aa: CASSEQTYNSPLHF
CDR3nt: TGTGCCAGCAGTGAACAGACCTATAATTCACCCCTCCACTTT

j_gene: TRBJ1-2
v_gene: TRBV6-2/TRBV6-3
abundance: NA
d_gene: TRBD1
CDR3aa: CASSEDRGVYGYTF
CDR3nt: TGTGCCAGCAGTGAGGACAGGGGGGTCTATGGCTACACCTTC

j_gene: TRBJ1-2
v_gene: TRBV14
abundance: NA
d_gene: TRBD1
CDR3aa: CASSQTGGYGYTF
CDR3nt: TGTGCCAGCAGCCAGACAGGGGGCTATGGCTACACCTTC

j_gene: TRBJ2-7
v_gene: TRBV5-1
abundance: NA
d_gene: TRBD2
CDR3aa: CASTAGTGAYEQYF
CDR3nt: TGCGCCAGCACAGCGGGGACGGGAGCTTACGAGCAGTACTTC

j_gene: TRBJ1-5
v_gene: TRBV28
abundance: NA
d_gene: NA
CDR3aa: CASSFFGGTSNQPQHF
CDR3nt: TGTGCCAGCAGTTTTTTCGGGGGAACAAGCAATCAGCCCCAGCATTTT

j_gene: TRBJ1-6
v_gene: TRBV10-3
abundance: NA
d_gene: NA
CDR3aa: CAISESAESPLHF
CDR3nt: TGTGCCATCAGTGAAAGTGCGGAATCACCCCTCCACTTT

j_gene: TRBJ1-6
v_gene: TRBV7-2
abundance: NA
d_gene: NA
CDR3aa: CASSLAGTSNSPLHF
CDR3nt: TGTGCCAGCAGCCTAGCCGGGACATCTAATTCACCCCTCCACTTT

j_gene: TRBJ2-4
v_gene: TRBV2
abundance: NA
d_gene: NA
CDR3aa: CATQGPGLGVAKNIQYF
CDR3nt: TGTGCCACCCAAGGCCCAGGGCTAGGGGTAGCCAAAAACATTCAGTACTTC

j_gene: TRBJ2-1
v_gene: TRBV30
abundance: NA
d_gene: TRBD2
CDR3aa: CAWSVGLAGGPWQFF
CDR3nt: TGTGCCTGGAGTGTAGGGCTAGCGGGAGGGCCATGGCAGTTCTTC

j_gene: TRBJ2-3
v_gene: TRBV3-1/TRBV3-2
abundance: once
d_gene: TRBD2
CDR3aa: CASSQDRGGLSDTQYF
CDR3nt: TGTGCCAGCAGCCAAGACCGGGGGGGCCTATCGGATACGCAGTATTTT

j_gene: TRBJ2-7
v_gene: TRBV3-1/TRBV3-2
abundance: NA
d_gene: TRBD2
CDR3aa: CASSQYLRAGGIYEQYF
CDR3nt: TGTGCCAGCAGCCAATACCTGCGGGCGGGAGGGATCTACGAGCAGTACTTC

j_gene: TRBJ2-1
v_gene: TRBV5-4
abundance: NA
d_gene: NA
CDR3aa: CATSPFHGSSYNEQFF
CDR3nt: TGTGCCACCTCGCCCTTCCACGGGAGCTCCTACAATGAGCAGTTCTTC

j_gene: TRBJ1-1
v_gene: TRBV9
abundance: NA
d_gene: NA
CDR3aa: CASSVESEGEAFF
CDR3nt: TGTGCCAGCAGCGTAGAATCTGAGGGTGAAGCTTTCTTT

j_gene: TRBJ2-3
v_gene: TRBV30
abundance: few
d_gene: NA
CDR3aa: CAWNSQTRTDTQYF
CDR3nt: TGTGCCTGGAACAGTCAGACCCGCACAGATACGCAGTATTTT

j_gene: TRBJ1-1
v_gene: TRBV18
abundance: NA
d_gene: TRBD1
CDR3aa: CASSPTTGGGTEAFF
CDR3nt: TGTGCCAGCTCACCAACGACAGGGGGGGGCACTGAAGCTTTCTTT

j_gene: TRBJ2-7
v_gene: TRBV5-4
abundance: NA
d_gene: TRBD1
CDR3aa: CASSSGQASTYEQYF
CDR3nt: TGTGCCAGCAGCTCCGGACAGGCGTCTACCTACGAGCAGTACTTC

j_gene: TRBJ1-2
v_gene: TRBV2
abundance: NA
d_gene: TRBD1
CDR3aa: CASRRDRVIKQYGYTF
CDR3nt: TGTGCCAGCAGACGGGACAGGGTGATTAAGCAATATGGCTACACCTTC

j_gene: TRBJ1-5
v_gene: TRBV6-1
abundance: NA
d_gene: TRBD1
CDR3aa: CASSEDRQGYSNQPQHF
CDR3nt: TGTGCCAGCAGTGAAGACAGACAGGGTTATAGCAATCAGCCCCAGCATTTT

j_gene: TRBJ1-6
v_gene: TRBV2
abundance: NA
d_gene: NA
CDR3aa: CASSGNLMSSPLHF
CDR3nt: TGTGCCAGCAGTGGAAATCTGATGAGTTCACCCCTCCACTTT

j_gene: TRBJ2-7
v_gene: TRBV7-8
abundance: few
d_gene: NA
CDR3aa: CASSIRGVLGDKQYF
CDR3nt: TGTGCCAGCAGTATTAGAGGGGTTTTGGGGGACAAGCAGTACTTC

j_gene: TRBJ1-1
v_gene: TRBV4-1
abundance: NA
d_gene: TRBD1
CDR3aa: CASSPRLQGANSNTEAFF
CDR3nt: TGCGCCAGCAGCCCCCGGCTACAGGGGGCAAATTCGAACACTGAAGCTTTCTTT

j_gene: TRBJ1-1
v_gene: TRBV6-5
abundance: NA
d_gene: NA
CDR3aa: CASSYSRMNTEAFF
CDR3nt: TGTGCCAGCAGTTACTCGAGGATGAACACTGAAGCTTTCTTT